Shown below are 27 T cell receptor beta chains from a single sample sequenced in a study of human T cells and chemical hapten exposure. Each CDR3 protein gets one entry after TCRdb re-called the RACE reads with MiXCR. The data contain more than 110,000 distinct CDR3 sequences, around 11% of them singletons. Time point meaning: patch test 2, 6 weeks after DPC sensitization. Treatment meaning: therapeutic diphenylcyclopropenone sensitization with weekly scalp DPC. Sequencing was performed on whole blood, taken in connection with sensitization to the hapten diphenylcyclopropenone (DPC). These receptors all come from a woman in her 50s with alopecia areata. Some clones in this sample may be carry-over from other donors' samples.

This chain uses TRBV7-9 with TRBJ1-1; D is undetermined. With 1 base removed from V and 0 bases from J, the gap between germline ends came to 12 bases. The germline gives CDR1 SEHNR, CDR2 FQNEAQ (reference sequence). This CDR3 comprises 16 residues. The CDR3 DNA reads as TGTGCCAGCAGCTTAGTCTTGTTAGACATGAACACTGAAGCTTTCTTT. It is translated as CASSLVLLDMNTEAFF.

The chain is built from TRBV6-5 and TRBJ1-2; 8 bases fit TRBD1. The J segment lost 3 bases and the V segment lost 5 bases, leaving 14 bases of the junction unmatched. Germline V CDR1 and CDR2: MNHEY, SVGAGI. This CDR3 is 17 amino acids long. The CDR3 loop reads CASSGTFGQGGHYGYTF. CDR3 nucleotides: TGTGCCAGCAGTGGAACCTTTGGACAGGGAGGGCACTATGGCTACACCTTC.

This clonotype was seen a few times. The chain links TRBV28 to TRBJ2-7, with 9 positions matching TRBD2. The CDR3 loop spans 14 amino acids. Trimming removed 7 bases from V and 2 bases from J; junction bases left unmatched: 6. Germline values: CDR1 MDHEN, CDR2 SYDVKM. CDR3 amino acids: CASKLAGPTYEQYF. In DNA form, the CDR3 reads TGTGCCAGCAAACTAGCGGGCCCTACCTACGAGCAGTACTTC.

This clonotype was seen many times. The rearrangement uses TRBV5-1 and TRBJ2-3, with 8 bases aligning to TRBD1. This CDR3 has 15 residues. Trimming took 5 bases from V and 0 from J; bases not matched to a gene: 5. Germline values: CDR1 SGHRS, CDR2 YFSETQ. The CDR3 DNA is TGCGCCAGCAGAGGCAGGGGGCACAGCACAGATACGCAGTATTTT. This translates into CASRGRGHSTDTQYF.

This clonotype was seen a handful of times. The chain employs TRBV12-3 or TRBV12-4 and TRBJ1-5, with 10 positions matching TRBD1. The CDR3 totals 14 residues. With V trimmed by 4 bases and J by 7 bases, 4 bases remained unmatched. The CDR3 loop reads CASSSRDRGQPQHF. The CDR3 nucleotides are TGTGCCAGCAGTTCCCGGGACAGGGGACAGCCCCAGCATTTT.

The sample holds a few counts of this clonotype. The rearrangement links TRBV5-1 to TRBJ1-4; TRBD1 is a possible D gene (6 bases). Trimming took off 1 base at V and 4 bases at J, with 8 bases between the two ends. This CDR3 comprises 14 residues. CDR1 and CDR2 (germline): SGHRS, YFSETQ. Written as DNA, the CDR3 is TGCGCCAGCAGCTTGAAGGACAGTAATGAAAAACTGTTTTTT. Translating gives CASSLKDSNEKLFF.

This clonotype was counted once. The V gene is TRBV7-9, the J gene TRBJ1-1; tentative D call: TRBD1 (5 bases). Trimming removed 4 bases at V and 0 bases at J, with 12 bases between. Germline CDR1 and CDR2: SEHNR and FQNEAQ (reference sequence). The CDR3 is 15 amino acids. The CDR3 sequence is CASSYPGSVNTEAFF. The CDR3 DNA reads as TGTGCCAGCAGCTACCCAGGGTCCGTGAACACTGAAGCTTTCTTT. Full variable domain (outside the CDR3, taken from reference TRBV7-9 and TRBJ1-1): DTGVSQNPRHKITKRGQNVTFRCDPISEHNRLYWYRQTLGQGPEFLTYFQNEAQLEKSRLLSDRFSAERPKGSFSTLEIQRTEQGDSAMYLCASSYPGSVNTEAFFGQGTRLTVV.

This clonotype has a handful of counts. This chain links TRBV27 with TRBJ2-3; perhaps TRBD2 as D (5 bases). The V and J ends lost 3 bases and 2 bases respectively, with 9 bases between them. This CDR3 spans 14 amino acids. Per the germline V gene, CDR1 is MNHEY and CDR2 is SMNVEV (reference sequence). The CDR3 reads CASSLDWITDTQYF. The CDR3 DNA follows: TGTGCCAGCAGTTTGGACTGGATCACAGATACGCAGTATTTT.

The chain carries TRBV20-1 and TRBJ2-1, with TRBD2 identical over 9 bases. The CDR3 is 13 residues long. The V gene's germline CDR1 is DFQATT and CDR2 SNEGSKA (reference sequence). With 6 bases clipped from V and 9 bases from J, the junction kept 9 bases outside the gene matches. CDR3 loop: CSALGGRAVEQFF. DNA of the CDR3: TGCAGTGCCTTAGGCGGGAGGGCCGTTGAGCAGTTCTTC.

This sequence joins TRBV4-2 and TRBJ2-1, with TRBD2 matching 9 bases. Trimming at V came to 5 bases and at J to 0 bases, leaving 8 bases not matched to a gene. CDR1 and CDR2 (germline): LGHNA, YNFKEQ. The CDR3 is made up of 17 amino acids. This CDR3 is CASSRGLAPSSYNEQFF. CDR3 nucleotide sequence: TGTGCCAGCAGCAGAGGACTAGCGCCGAGCTCCTACAATGAGCAGTTCTTC.

In its sample, this clonotype was seen a few times. The rearrangement links TRBV3-1 to TRBJ2-2; weak D call: TRBD2 (5 bases). The CDR3 sequence is 16 residues long. Germline loops: CDR1 LGHDT, CDR2 YNNKEL (reference sequence). V was shortened by 0 bases and J by 0 bases, with 8 bases between the two germline ends. The CDR3 DNA is TGTGCCAGCAGCCAAGATCCCGGGACGAACACCGGGGAGCTGTTTTTT. Its translation: CASSQDPGTNTGELFF.

The V and J genes are TRBV6-2 or TRBV6-3 and TRBJ1-2; no firm D call. The CDR3 spans 13 residues. Per germline, CDR1 MNHEY and CDR2 SVGEGT. V was shortened by 4 bases and J by 5 bases, with 11 bases between the two germline ends. The CDR3 region is CASSFEGRYGYTF. CDR3 nucleotides: TGTGCCAGCAGTTTTGAGGGCCGGTATGGCTACACCTTC.

This clonotype was seen only a few times. V gene TRBV10-3 combines with J gene TRBJ1-2, with D possibly being TRBD1 (5 bases). CDR3 size: 11 residues. The V gene's germline CDR1 is ENHRY and CDR2 SYGVKD. The V end lost 4 bases, the J end lost 5 bases, and 5 bases lay between the germline ends. The CDR3 reads CAISAGYGYTF. The CDR3 DNA follows: TGTGCCATCAGTGCAGGGTATGGCTACACCTTC.

This clonotype was found many times. The CDR3 DNA is TGCAGCGTTCGGGGGCCCATGAACACCGGGGAGCTGTTTTTT. Amino acid sequence: CSVRGPMNTGELFF. The chain recombines TRBV29-1 with TRBJ2-2, with D tentatively TRBD1 or TRBD2 (6 bases each). V lost 5 bases to trimming and J lost 1 base, with 11 bases between them. The CDR3 consists of 14 residues. The germline CDR1 and CDR2 sequences are SQVTM and ANQGSEA.

This clonotype came up many times. The chain joins TRBV20-1 to TRBJ2-4; no clear D gene. V was pared by 5 bases and J by 4 bases, with 6 bases between. The CDR3 runs 11 residues. The germline V gene encodes CDR1 DFQATT and CDR2 SNEGSKA (reference sequence). The CDR3 DNA follows: TGCAGTGCTTCCCCTAAAAACATTCAGTACTTC. Protein product: CSASPKNIQYF.

This clonotype was observed a few times. The rearrangement uses TRBV28 and TRBJ2-7; the D gene is possibly TRBD1 (6 bases). The V gene's germline CDR1 is MDHEN and CDR2 SYDVKM. This CDR3 spans 14 amino acids. V was cut by 7 bases and J by 2 bases, with 15 bases left in between. The CDR3 bases are TGTGCCAGCATCAAACCACAGGGCCCCTACGAGCAGTACTTC. This translates into CASIKPQGPYEQYF.

V gene TRBV18 combines with J gene TRBJ1-4; 11 positions match TRBD1. This CDR3 region has 17 residues. Germline lookup yields CDR1 KGHSH and CDR2 LQKENI. J was trimmed by 5 bases and V by 3 bases; bases with no gene match: 8. In nucleotides, the CDR3 is TGTGCCAGCTCACCGGGGACAGGGGGATTGAGGAATGAAAAACTGTTTTTT. Protein product: CASSPGTGGLRNEKLFF.

This clonotype came up a few times. The V call is TRBV7-6, the J call TRBJ2-1; D gene ambiguous. V lost 1 base and J lost 8, with 21 bases in between. Germline CDR1 is SGHVS and CDR2 is FNYEAQ. CDR3 length equals 17 residues. Here the CDR3 reads CASSLVAPLAPTDEQFF. In DNA, the CDR3 is TGTGCCAGCAGCTTAGTTGCCCCCTTGGCACCTACGGATGAGCAGTTCTTC.

This clonotype was seen at least ten times. The chain recombines TRBV2 with TRBJ2-5; 16 bases align to TRBD2. V shed 6 bases and J 3 bases; nucleotides not matched to a gene: 4. Per the germline V gene, CDR1 is SNHLY and CDR2 is FYNNEI. There are 16 residues in the CDR3. The CDR3 sequence: CASRLGLAGGEETQYF. The DNA of the CDR3 is TGTGCCAGCAGACTGGGACTAGCGGGAGGGGAAGAGACCCAGTACTTC.

This clonotype turned up a few times. This chain joins TRBV5-1 and TRBJ2-1; no clear D. Germline CDR1 is SGHRS and CDR2 is YFSETQ. The CDR3 extends over 14 amino acids. Trimming shortened V by 1 base and J by 10 bases, and 15 bases separated the two germline ends. The CDR3 reads CASSLRAADDEQFF. The CDR3 coding sequence is TGCGCCAGCAGCTTGCGGGCGGCCGATGACGAGCAGTTCTTC. The full variable domain, with the rest looked up from reference TRBV5-1 and TRBJ2-1, is KAGVTQTPRYLIKTRGQQVTLSCSPISGHRSVSWYQQTPGQGLQFLFEYFSETQRNKGNFPGRFSGRQFSNSRSEMNVSTLELGDSALYLCASSLRAADDEQFFGPGTRLTVL.

This clonotype appeared a few times. Here the CDR3 reads CASSPSGLAGTEQFF. In DNA, the CDR3 is TGTGCCAGCTCACCCTCGGGACTAGCGGGAACTGAGCAGTTCTTC. V is TRBV18 and J is TRBJ2-1; 13 bases match TRBD2. Germline CDR1 is KGHSH and CDR2 is LQKENI. Losses at the gene ends were 3 bases for V and 9 bases for J; bases not matched to a gene: 5. The CDR3 consists of 15 residues.

This clonotype was seen a few times. The genes are TRBV4-1 and TRBJ2-3; 11 nucleotides align to TRBD2. The germline V gene has CDR1 MGHRA and CDR2 YSYEKL. CDR3 length: 16 residues. V was clipped by 4 bases and J by 2 bases; unmatched bases: 5. CDR3 bases: TGCGCCAGCAGCCTGTTGACTAGCGGGAACACAGATACGCAGTATTTT. Translating it yields CASSLLTSGNTDTQYF.

This clonotype turned up a few times. The V and J genes are TRBV10-2 and TRBJ2-5; TRBD2 matches 13 bases. Per germline, CDR1 WSHSY and CDR2 SAAADI. This CDR3 has 14 residues. V was clipped by 6 bases and J by 5 bases; unmatched bases: 3. The DNA for the CDR3 is TGCGCCAGCAGAGGACTAGCGGGAGCTGAGACCCAGTACTTC. Protein sequence: CASRGLAGAETQYF.

This clonotype was recorded at least ten times. This chain links TRBV11-2 with TRBJ1-3; D perhaps matches TRBD1 (5 bases). The germline V gene has CDR1 SGHAT and CDR2 FQNNGV. The V end was cut by 4 bases, the J end by 0 bases, with 10 bases between. The length of the CDR3 is 15 residues. CDR3 DNA sequence: TGTGCCAGCAGCTCGACCGGGGGCTCTGGAAACACCATATATTTT. Translation: CASSSTGGSGNTIYF.

In this sample, this clonotype turned up many times. This sequence joins TRBV20-1 and TRBJ2-7, with a tentative D call TRBD1 (7 bases). Germline V gene sequence: CDR1 DFQATT, CDR2 SNEGSKA (reference sequence). With 3 bases removed from V and 0 bases from J, the gap between germline ends came to 12 bases. The CDR3 totals 14 residues. As DNA, the CDR3 is TGCAGTGCTAGGGGGGGACAGAGCTCCTACGAGCAGTACTTC. Its translation: CSARGGQSSYEQYF.

CDR3 DNA sequence: TGTGCCAGCAGCAACTCTGGCGGTTTGGTGGGAGAGACCCAGTACTTC. Its protein is CASSNSGGLVGETQYF. The V gene is TRBV5-4, the J gene TRBJ2-5; no clear D gene. The germline gives CDR1 SGHNT, CDR2 YYREEE (reference sequence). Trimming pared 4 bases from V and 4 bases from J, leaving 20 bases between. The length of the CDR3 is 16 residues. Based on the CDR3 plus reference TRBV5-4 and TRBJ2-5, the full variable domain is ETGVTQSPTHLIKTRGQQVTLRCSSQSGHNTVSWYQQALGQGPQFIFQYYREEENGRGNFPPRFSGLQFPNYSSELNVNALELDDSALYLCASSNSGGLVGETQYFGPGTRLLVL.

This chain uses TRBV10-2 with TRBJ2-1; 7 positions match TRBD1. From germline, CDR1 is WSHSY and CDR2 SAAADI. V was clipped by 6 bases and J by 0 bases; unmatched bases: 8. The CDR3 runs to 16 residues. The CDR3 loop reads CASRGAGQDSYNEQFF. The CDR3 bases are TGCGCCAGCAGGGGGGCCGGACAGGACTCCTACAATGAGCAGTTCTTC.